This TCR beta chain is drawn from a study of CD8+ T cells in alopecia areata. Study findings and constraints: Especially in alopecia totalis/universalis, lesional scalp showed greater clonality than normal scalp did.

Extracted RNA was reverse transcribed into cDNA, the sequencing template. Sequencing was performed with immunoSEQ multiplex PCR; in TCRdb, only in-frame clones are kept and a portion is missing. Of 100,000 to 120,000 clones listed, 55% to 60% are singletons. The CDR3 totals 17 residues. V lost 0 bases to trimming and J lost 16 bases; unmatched junction nucleotides: 21. Germline loops: CDR1 LGHNA, CDR2 YNFKEQ. PBMCs served as the source from which CD4+ and CD8+ T cells were sorted. A word on this clone: Its antigen is not identified.

The sample consisted of NKG2D-low CD8+ T cells sorted from blood. This TCR came from a human donor with alopecia areata. The chain combines TRBV4-2 with TRBJ2-1; TRBD2 agrees at 7 bases. The CDR3 protein is CASSQDPAGILGTMTFF. The CDR3 coding sequence is TGTGCCAGCAGCCAAGATCCAGCGGGGATCCTCGGTACAATGACCTTCTTC.